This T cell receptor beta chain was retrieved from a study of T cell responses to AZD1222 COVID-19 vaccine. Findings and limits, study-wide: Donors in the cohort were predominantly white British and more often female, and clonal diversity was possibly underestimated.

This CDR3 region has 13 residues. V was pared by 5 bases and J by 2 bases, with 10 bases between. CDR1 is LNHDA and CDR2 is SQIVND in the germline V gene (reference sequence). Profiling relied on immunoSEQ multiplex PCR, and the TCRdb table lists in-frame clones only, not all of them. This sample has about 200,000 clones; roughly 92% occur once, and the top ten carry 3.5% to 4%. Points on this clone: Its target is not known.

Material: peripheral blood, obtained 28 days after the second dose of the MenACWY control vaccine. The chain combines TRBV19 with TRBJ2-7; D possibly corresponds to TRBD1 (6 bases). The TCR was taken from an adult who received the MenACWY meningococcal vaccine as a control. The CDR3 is CASSGGGPYEQYF. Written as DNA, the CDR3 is TGTGCCAGTAGTGGGGGCGGCCCCTACGAGCAGTACTTC. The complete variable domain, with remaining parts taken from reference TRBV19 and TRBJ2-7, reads DGGITQSPKYLFRKEGQNVTLSCEQNLNHDAMYWYRQDPGQGLRLIYYSQIVNDFQKGDIAEGYSVSREKKESFPLTVTSAQKNPTAFYLCASSGGGPYEQYFGPGTRLTVT.